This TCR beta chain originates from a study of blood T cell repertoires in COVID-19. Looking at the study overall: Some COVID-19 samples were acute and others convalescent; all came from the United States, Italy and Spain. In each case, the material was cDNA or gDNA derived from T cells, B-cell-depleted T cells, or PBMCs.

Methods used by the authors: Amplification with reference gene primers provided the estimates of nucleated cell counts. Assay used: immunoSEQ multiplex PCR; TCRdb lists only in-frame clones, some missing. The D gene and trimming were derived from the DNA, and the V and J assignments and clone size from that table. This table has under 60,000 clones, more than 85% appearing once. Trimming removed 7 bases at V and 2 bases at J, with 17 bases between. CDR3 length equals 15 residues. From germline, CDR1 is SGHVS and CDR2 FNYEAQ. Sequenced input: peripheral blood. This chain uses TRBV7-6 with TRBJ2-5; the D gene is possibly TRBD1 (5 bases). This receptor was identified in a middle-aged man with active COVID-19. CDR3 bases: TGTGCCAGCACCCCGATGGGGCAGGTACAAGAGACCCAGTACTTC. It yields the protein CASTPMGQVQETQYF.